This TCR beta chain was retrieved from a study of blood T cell repertoires in COVID-19. Study in general: Samples came from the United States, Italy and Spain, spanning acute and convalescent COVID-19. The analysed material was cDNA or gDNA that came from T cells, B-cell-depleted T cells, or PBMCs.

In the original analysis: From reference gene primer amplification, estimates of nucleated cell counts were derived. Clones were sequenced by immunoSEQ multiplex PCR, and TCRdb holds only the in-frame ones, with some missing. From that table come the V and J calls and clone size; the DNA was used to work out D and trimming. Among over 140,000 clones listed, more than 60% were seen once. CDR1 and CDR2 from the germline V gene are LGHDT and YNNKEL (reference sequence). The CDR3 runs 15 residues. Deletions cut 1 base from V and 0 bases from J, with 9 bases between. The chain links TRBV3-1 (or the pseudogene TRBV3-2) to TRBJ1-2, with a possible D match to TRBD1 (5 bases). This clonotype originated in a woman aged 50 to 60 with active or convalescent COVID-19. The specimen sequenced was peripheral blood. CDR3 coding DNA: TGTGCCAGCAGCCAAGGGGGACTAACTAACTATGGCTACACCTTC. It codes for CASSQGGLTNYGYTF.